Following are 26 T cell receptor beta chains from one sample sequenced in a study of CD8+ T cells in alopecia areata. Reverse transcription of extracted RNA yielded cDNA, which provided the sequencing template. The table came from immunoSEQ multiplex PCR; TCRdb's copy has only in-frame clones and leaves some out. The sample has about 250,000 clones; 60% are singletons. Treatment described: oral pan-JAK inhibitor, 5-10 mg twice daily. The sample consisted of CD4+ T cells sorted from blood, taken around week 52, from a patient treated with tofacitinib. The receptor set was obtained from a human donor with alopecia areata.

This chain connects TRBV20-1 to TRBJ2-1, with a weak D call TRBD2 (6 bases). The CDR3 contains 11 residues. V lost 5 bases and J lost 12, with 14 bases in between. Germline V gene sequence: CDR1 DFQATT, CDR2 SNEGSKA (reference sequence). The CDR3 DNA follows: TGCAGTGCTCGCCGACTAGAGGGGCAGTTCTTC. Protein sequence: CSARRLEGQFF.

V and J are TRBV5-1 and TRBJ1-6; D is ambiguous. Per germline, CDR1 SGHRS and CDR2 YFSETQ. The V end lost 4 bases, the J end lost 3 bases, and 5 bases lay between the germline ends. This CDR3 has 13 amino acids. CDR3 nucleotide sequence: TGCGCCAGCAGCACGAACTATAATTCACCCCTCCACTTT. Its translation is CASSTNYNSPLHF.

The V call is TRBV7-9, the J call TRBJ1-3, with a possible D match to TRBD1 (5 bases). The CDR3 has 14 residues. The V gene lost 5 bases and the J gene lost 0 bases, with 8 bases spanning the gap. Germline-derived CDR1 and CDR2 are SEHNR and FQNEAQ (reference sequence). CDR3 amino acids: CASSPGGSGNTIYF. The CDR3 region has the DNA TGTGCCAGCAGCCCCGGGGGCTCTGGAAACACCATATATTTT.

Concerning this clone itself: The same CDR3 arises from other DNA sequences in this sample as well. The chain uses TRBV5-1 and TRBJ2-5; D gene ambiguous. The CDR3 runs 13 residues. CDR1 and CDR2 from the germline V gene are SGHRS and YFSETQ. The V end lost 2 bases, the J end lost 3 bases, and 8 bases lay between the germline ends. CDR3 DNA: TGCGCCAGCAGCTTCCCAGCAGAAGAGACCCAGTACTTC. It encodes CASSFPAEETQYF.

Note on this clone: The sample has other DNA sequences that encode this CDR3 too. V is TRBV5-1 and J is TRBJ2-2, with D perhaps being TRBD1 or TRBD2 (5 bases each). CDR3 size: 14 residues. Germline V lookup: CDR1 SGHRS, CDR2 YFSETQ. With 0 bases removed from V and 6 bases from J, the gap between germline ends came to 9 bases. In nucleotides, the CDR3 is TGCGCCAGCAGCTTGGCTCCGGGACCCGGGGAGCTGTTTTTT. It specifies CASSLAPGPGELFF. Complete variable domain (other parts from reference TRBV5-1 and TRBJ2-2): KAGVTQTPRYLIKTRGQQVTLSCSPISGHRSVSWYQQTPGQGLQFLFEYFSETQRNKGNFPGRFSGRQFSNSRSEMNVSTLELGDSALYLCASSLAPGPGELFFGEGSRLTVL.

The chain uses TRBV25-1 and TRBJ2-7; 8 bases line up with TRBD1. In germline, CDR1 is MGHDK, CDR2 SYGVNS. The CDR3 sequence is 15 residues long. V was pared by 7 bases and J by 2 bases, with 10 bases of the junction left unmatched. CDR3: CASNPGDRWTYEQYF. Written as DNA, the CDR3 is TGTGCCAGCAATCCGGGGGACAGGTGGACCTACGAGCAGTACTTC.

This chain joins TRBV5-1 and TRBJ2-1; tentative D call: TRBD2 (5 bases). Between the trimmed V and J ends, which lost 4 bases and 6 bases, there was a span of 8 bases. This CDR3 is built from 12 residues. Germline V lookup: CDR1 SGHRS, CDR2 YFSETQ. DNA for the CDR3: TGCGCCAGCAGCCTAGGAGGCAATGAGCAGTTCTTC. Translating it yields CASSLGGNEQFF. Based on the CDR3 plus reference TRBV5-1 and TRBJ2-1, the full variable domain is KAGVTQTPRYLIKTRGQQVTLSCSPISGHRSVSWYQQTPGQGLQFLFEYFSETQRNKGNFPGRFSGRQFSNSRSEMNVSTLELGDSALYLCASSLGGNEQFFGPGTRLTVL.

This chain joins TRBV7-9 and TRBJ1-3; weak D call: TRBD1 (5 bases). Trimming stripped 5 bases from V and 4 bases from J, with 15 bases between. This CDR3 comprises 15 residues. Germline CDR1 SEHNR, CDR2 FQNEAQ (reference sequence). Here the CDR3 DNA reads TGTGCCAGCAGCCGCGGGGAGGGACCGGGAAACACCATATATTTT. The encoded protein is CASSRGEGPGNTIYF. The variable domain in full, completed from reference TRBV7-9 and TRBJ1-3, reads DTGVSQNPRHKITKRGQNVTFRCDPISEHNRLYWYRQTLGQGPEFLTYFQNEAQLEKSRLLSDRFSAERPKGSFSTLEIQRTEQGDSAMYLCASSRGEGPGNTIYFGEGSWLTVV.

As DNA, the CDR3 is TGTGCCTGGGGACTGGGAATAAATCAGCCCCAGCATTTT. Translating it yields CAWGLGINQPQHF. The chain combines TRBV30 with TRBJ1-5, with D hard to call. This CDR3 has 13 residues. Germline CDR1 and CDR2: GTSNPN and SVGIG (reference sequence). V shed 5 bases and J shed 4 bases, with 12 bases lying between them.

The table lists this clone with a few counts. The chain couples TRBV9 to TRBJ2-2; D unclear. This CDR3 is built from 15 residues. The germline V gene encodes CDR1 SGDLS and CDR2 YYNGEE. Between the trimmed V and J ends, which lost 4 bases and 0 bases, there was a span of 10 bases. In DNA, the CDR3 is TGTGCCAGCAGCCGGACCCACGCGAACACCGGGGAGCTGTTTTTT. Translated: CASSRTHANTGELFF.

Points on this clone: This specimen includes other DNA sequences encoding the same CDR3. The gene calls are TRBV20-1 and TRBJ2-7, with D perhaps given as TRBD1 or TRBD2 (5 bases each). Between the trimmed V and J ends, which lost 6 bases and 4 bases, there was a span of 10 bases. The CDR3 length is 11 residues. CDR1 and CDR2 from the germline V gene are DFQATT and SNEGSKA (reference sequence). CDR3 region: CSARDLYEQYF. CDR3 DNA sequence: TGCAGTGCCCGGGACCTGTACGAGCAGTACTTC.

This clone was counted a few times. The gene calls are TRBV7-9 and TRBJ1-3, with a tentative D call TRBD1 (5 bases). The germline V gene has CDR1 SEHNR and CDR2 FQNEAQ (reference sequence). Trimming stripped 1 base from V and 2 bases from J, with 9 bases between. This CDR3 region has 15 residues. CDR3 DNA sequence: TGTGCCAGCAGCTTAGAACAGGCAACTGGAAACACCATATATTTT. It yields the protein CASSLEQATGNTIYF.

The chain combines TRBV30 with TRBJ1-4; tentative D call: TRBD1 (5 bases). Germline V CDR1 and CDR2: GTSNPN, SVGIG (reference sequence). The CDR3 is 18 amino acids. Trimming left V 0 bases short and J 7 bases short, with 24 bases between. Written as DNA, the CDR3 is TGTGCCTGGAGTGTATTGGGGTCAGGGCTCTTTCGTAGTGAAAAACTGTTTTTT. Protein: CAWSVLGSGLFRSEKLFF.

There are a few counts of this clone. CDR3 amino acids: CASRQRTGTEQYF. The CDR3 nucleotides read TGTGCCAGTAGACAGCGGACCGGGACCGAGCAGTACTTC. This chain links TRBV19 with TRBJ2-7, with D possibly being TRBD1 or TRBD2 (5 bases each). Trimming cost V 6 bases and J 6 bases, with 15 bases left between them. CDR1 is LNHDA, CDR2 SQIVND, per germline (reference sequence). This CDR3 has 13 residues.

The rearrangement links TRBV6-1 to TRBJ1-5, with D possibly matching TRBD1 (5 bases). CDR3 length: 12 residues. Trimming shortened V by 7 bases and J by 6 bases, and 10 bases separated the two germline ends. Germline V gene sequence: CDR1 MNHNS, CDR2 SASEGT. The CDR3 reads CASTLRGQPQHF. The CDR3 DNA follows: TGTGCCAGCACCCTAAGGGGTCAGCCCCAGCATTTT.

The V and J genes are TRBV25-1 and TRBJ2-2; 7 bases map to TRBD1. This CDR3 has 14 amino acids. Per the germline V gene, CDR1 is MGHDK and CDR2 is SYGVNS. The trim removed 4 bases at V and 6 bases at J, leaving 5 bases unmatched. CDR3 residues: CASSVGGLAGELFF. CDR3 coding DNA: TGTGCCAGCAGTGTAGGGGGCCTCGCCGGGGAGCTGTTTTTT.

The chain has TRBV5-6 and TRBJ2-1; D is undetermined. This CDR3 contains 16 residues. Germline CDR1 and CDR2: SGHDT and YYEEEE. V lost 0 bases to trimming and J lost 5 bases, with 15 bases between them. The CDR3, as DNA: TGTGCCAGCAGCTTGGGTGGAATCAACCGTAACAATGAGCAGTTCTTC. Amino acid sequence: CASSLGGINRNNEQFF.

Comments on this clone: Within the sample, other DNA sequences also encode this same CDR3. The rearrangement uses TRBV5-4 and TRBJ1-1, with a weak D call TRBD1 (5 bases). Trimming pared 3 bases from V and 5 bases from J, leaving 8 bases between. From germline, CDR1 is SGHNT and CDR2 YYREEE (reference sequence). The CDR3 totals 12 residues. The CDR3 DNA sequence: TGTGCCAGCAGCTCACGGGGGACTGAAGCTTTCTTT. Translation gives CASSSRGTEAFF. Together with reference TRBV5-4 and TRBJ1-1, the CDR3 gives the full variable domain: ETGVTQSPTHLIKTRGQQVTLRCSSQSGHNTVSWYQQALGQGPQFIFQYYREEENGRGNFPPRFSGLQFPNYSSELNVNALELDDSALYLCASSSRGTEAFFGQGTRLTVV.

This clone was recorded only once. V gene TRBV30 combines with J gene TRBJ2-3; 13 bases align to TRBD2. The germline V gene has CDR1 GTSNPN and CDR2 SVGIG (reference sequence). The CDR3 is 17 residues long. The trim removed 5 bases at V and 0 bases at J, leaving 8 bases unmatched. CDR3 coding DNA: TGTGCCTGGGGCTCGGGACTAGCGGGGATCAGCACAGATACGCAGTATTTT. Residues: CAWGSGLAGISTDTQYF. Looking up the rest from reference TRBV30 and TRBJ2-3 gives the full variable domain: SQTIHQWPATLVQPVGSPLSLECTVEGTSNPNLYWYRQAAGRGLQLLFYSVGIGQISSEVPQNLSASRPQDRQFILSSKKLLLSDSGFYLCAWGSGLAGISTDTQYFGPGTRLTVL.

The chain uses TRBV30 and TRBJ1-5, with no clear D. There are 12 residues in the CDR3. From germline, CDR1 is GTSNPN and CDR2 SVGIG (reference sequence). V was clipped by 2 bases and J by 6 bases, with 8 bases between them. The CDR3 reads CAWSSDVQPQHF. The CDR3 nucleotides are TGTGCCTGGAGTTCGGACGTTCAGCCCCAGCATTTT.

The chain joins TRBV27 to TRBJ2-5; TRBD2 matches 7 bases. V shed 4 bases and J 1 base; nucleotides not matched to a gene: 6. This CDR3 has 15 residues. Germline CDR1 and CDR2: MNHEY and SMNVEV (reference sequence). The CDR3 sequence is CASSSPSGGQETQYF. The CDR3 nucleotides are TGTGCCAGCAGTTCTCCTTCGGGGGGCCAAGAGACCCAGTACTTC.

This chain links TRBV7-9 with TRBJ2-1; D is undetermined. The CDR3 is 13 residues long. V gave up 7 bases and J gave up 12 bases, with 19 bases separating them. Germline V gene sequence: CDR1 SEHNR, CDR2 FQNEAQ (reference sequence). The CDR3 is CASIPGDRSGQFF. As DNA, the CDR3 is TGTGCCAGCATCCCCGGCGATCGCTCTGGGCAGTTCTTC. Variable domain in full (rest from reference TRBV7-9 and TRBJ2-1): DTGVSQNPRHKITKRGQNVTFRCDPISEHNRLYWYRQTLGQGPEFLTYFQNEAQLEKSRLLSDRFSAERPKGSFSTLEIQRTEQGDSAMYLCASIPGDRSGQFFGPGTRLTVL.

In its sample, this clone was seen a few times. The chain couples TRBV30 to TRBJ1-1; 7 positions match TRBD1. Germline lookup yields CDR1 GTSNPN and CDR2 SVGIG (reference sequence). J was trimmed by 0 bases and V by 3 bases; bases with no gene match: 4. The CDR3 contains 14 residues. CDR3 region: CAWRLTGMNTEAFF. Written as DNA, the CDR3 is TGTGCCTGGAGGTTGACAGGGATGAACACTGAAGCTTTCTTT.

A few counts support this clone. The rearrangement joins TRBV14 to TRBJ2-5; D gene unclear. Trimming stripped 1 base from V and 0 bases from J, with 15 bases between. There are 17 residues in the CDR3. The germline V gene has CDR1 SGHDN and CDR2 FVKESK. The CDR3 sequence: CASSQGLSREYQETQYF. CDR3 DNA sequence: TGTGCCAGCAGCCAAGGTTTGTCTAGAGAGTACCAAGAGACCCAGTACTTC.

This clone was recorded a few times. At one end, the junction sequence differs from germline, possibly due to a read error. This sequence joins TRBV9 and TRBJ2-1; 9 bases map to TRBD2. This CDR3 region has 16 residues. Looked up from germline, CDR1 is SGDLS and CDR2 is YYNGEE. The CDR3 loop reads CASSVDGSGGLTSEVF. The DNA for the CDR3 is TGTGCCAGCAGCGTAGATGGCAGCGGGGGGTTAACTTCCGAGGTCTTC.

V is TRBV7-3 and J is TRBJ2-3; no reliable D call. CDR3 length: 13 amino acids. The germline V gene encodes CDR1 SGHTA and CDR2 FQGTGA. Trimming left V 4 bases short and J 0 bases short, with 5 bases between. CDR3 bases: TGTGCCAGCAGCTCAGCTAGCACAGATACGCAGTATTTT. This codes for CASSSASTDTQYF.